This entry features one T cell receptor (beta chain) sequence. The data were obtained in a study of PD-L1 blockade in urothelial cancer. Clones were sequenced by immunoSEQ multiplex PCR, and TCRdb holds only the in-frame ones, with some missing. The table shows fewer than 75,000 clones, with around 80% occurring only once. This TCR derives from a man in his 70s with urothelial cancer. Sequences were derived from PBMCs, sampled around atezolizumab (anti-PD-L1) treatment.

The CDR3 loop is CASSPGTSGASYEQYF. The DNA of the CDR3 is TGTGCCAGCAGCCCCGGGACTAGCGGGGCCTCCTACGAGCAGTACTTC. This chain links TRBV9 with TRBJ2-7; 13 nucleotides agree with TRBD2. Trimming removed 4 bases from V and 0 bases from J; junction bases left unmatched: 4. The germline V gene encodes CDR1 SGDLS and CDR2 YYNGEE. The CDR3 extends over 16 amino acids.